Sequencing of this T cell receptor (beta chain) was carried out in a study of Ad26.COV2.S vaccination and SARS-CoV-2 variants. Study details: Participants got Ad26.COV2.S intramuscularly, once or twice 56 days apart.

As to treatment: approximately 18 received Ad26.COV2.S at low or high dose, single or two shots; about 5 received placebo; per-sample allocation not given. Each sample was drawn 63 days after the first injection (of vaccine or placebo). The study's findings and limits: Measurement of non-spike TCR breadth gave similar results in vaccine and placebo recipients.

Sequencing used immunoSEQ multiplex PCR; TCRdb keeps in-frame clones, though not all of them. The sample includes around 420,000 clones, more than 75% of them seen just once. Remarks on this clone: Antigen specificity is unknown.

Germline V CDR1 and CDR2: SGDLS, YYNGEE. The CDR3 runs to 11 residues. Trimming pared 10 bases from V and 2 bases from J, leaving 10 bases between. The rearrangement links TRBV9 to TRBJ2-7, with D perhaps TRBD1 (5 bases). The source material was peripheral blood, sampled in a trial of Ad26.COV2.S vaccine versus placebo. The sequence came from a person between 18 and 59 years old who received the Ad26.COV2.S COVID-19 vaccine or a placebo. As DNA, the CDR3 is TGTGCCTCAGGGAACACCTACGAGCAGTACTTC. This gives the protein CASGNTYEQYF. The entire variable domain, with the rest obtained from reference TRBV9 and TRBJ2-7, is as follows: DSGVTQTPKHLITATGQRVTLRCSPRSGDLSVYWYQQSLDQGLQFLIQYYNGEERAKGNILERFSAQQFPDLHSELNLSSLELGDSALYFCASGNTYEQYFGPGTRLTVT.